This entry concerns a single T cell receptor beta chain. The antigen is undetermined. Germline CDR1 is MNHEY and CDR2 is SVGAGI. J was trimmed by 5 bases and V by 8 bases; bases with no gene match: 9. The CDR3 sequence is 15 residues long. This entry belongs to a study of T-cell memory formation after mild COVID-19. Study-level background: TCR clusters showed largely donor specificity.

Study-wide findings and caveats: Cross-reactive memory apparently joined, as some responding clones appeared in pre-infection memory. Clones that shrank (day 15 to 85) were balanced CD4/CD8, whereas later expanders leaned CD4+.

Constant-segment-primed 5'RACE gave TCR alpha and TCR beta cDNA libraries with sample barcodes and UMIs. Each CDR3 protein gets one entry after TCRdb re-called the 5' RACE reads with MiXCR. The sample lists roughly 500,000 distinct CDR3 sequences; about 20% were seen once. The sequence derives from an adult woman who had mild COVID-19 (a few samples of this study predate the infection). Cell type and time point are not known. This sequence joins TRBV6-5 and TRBJ2-5, with 12 nucleotides matching TRBD1. The sequencing input was PBMCs or a T cell subset sorted from them (not recorded which). The DNA for the CDR3 is TGTGCCAGCCGTGGGGGACAGGGGGCTTGGGAGACCCAGTACTTC. Translating gives CASRGGQGAWETQYF.